These T cell receptor beta chains were read from a single sample in a study of blood T cell repertoires in COVID-19. Method: immunoSEQ multiplex PCR; TCRdb's copy keeps in-frame clones and lacks some. Of around 130,000 clones in the sample, 70% to 90% were seen once. Sequencing used peripheral blood. The receptors were gathered from a man aged 45-65 years with acute or convalescent COVID-19. The CDR3 runs from the conserved cysteine through the conserved F or W. The D gene is left open where the match is weak. The size of a clone is reported for some rows only, either as once, few or many, or as a class for expanded clones.

d_gene	v_gene	j_gene	abundance	CDR3nt	CDR3aa
TRBD2	TRBV2	TRBJ2-1	NA	TGTGCCAGCAGTTTAAATGGACTAGCGGCCTACAATGAGCAGTTCTTC	CASSLNGLAAYNEQFF
TRBD1	TRBV5-5	TRBJ2-2	NA	TGTGCCAGCAGCTTGCCTGGACAGGGACTCACCGGGGAGCTGTTTTTT	CASSLPGQGLTGELFF
NA	TRBV27	TRBJ1-2	NA	TGTGCCAGCAGTTTAAGTCAGGCAGGGGCTTTCTATGGCTACACCTTC	CASSLSQAGAFYGYTF
NA	TRBV6-5	TRBJ1-2	NA	TGTGCCAGCAGTTCCCCCCGAGGAGGGGCAAACTATGGCTACACCTTC	CASSSPRGGANYGYTF
TRBD1	TRBV12-3/TRBV12-4	TRBJ1-2	NA	TGTGCCAGCAGTCCAGACAGGGTCTATGGCTACACCTTC	CASSPDRVYGYTF
NA	TRBV9	TRBJ2-1	NA	TGTGCCAGCAGCGCCGACACTGGCTCCTACAATGAGCAGTTCTTC	CASSADTGSYNEQFF
NA	TRBV10-3	TRBJ2-1	NA	TGTGCCATCCGGGTTGGGGGAGGTACAGGTGAGCAGTTCTTC	CAIRVGGGTGEQFF
NA	TRBV10-2	TRBJ2-7	NA	TGCGCCAGCAGTAGAGGGGGGGCGTACGAGCAGTACTTC	CASSRGGAYEQYF
NA	TRBV13	TRBJ1-1	NA	TGTGCCAGCAGCTTAGCCCGGGACTCAGGAGGAACTGAAGCTTTCTTT	CASSLARDSGGTEAFF
NA	TRBV3-1/TRBV3-2	TRBJ2-1	NA	TGTGCCAGCAGCCAAGGCGCCGCCGCCCAGGGTGAGCAGTTCTTC	CASSQGAAAQGEQFF
NA	TRBV10-3	TRBJ1-6	NA	TGTGCCATCAGTGAGTCGTCAACAGGGCGGTCACCCCTCCACTTT	CAISESSTGRSPLHF
NA	TRBV10-1	TRBJ2-1	NA	TGCGCCTCTCAATGGGCCCAATTAGACAATGAGCAGTTCTTC	CASQWAQLDNEQFF
NA	TRBV12-3/TRBV12-4	TRBJ1-1	NA	TGTGCCAGCAGTTTAGCGGCGGGGTTAGCTTTCTTT	CASSLAAGLAFF
NA	TRBV4-1	TRBJ2-2	NA	TGCGCCAGCAGCCAAGAAAGGGGAACCGGGGAGCTGTTTTTT	CASSQERGTGELFF
TRBD2	TRBV10-3	TRBJ2-7	NA	TGTGCCATCAGGGTAGGGGCTAGCGGAGCGATCTACGAGCAGTACTTC	CAIRVGASGAIYEQYF
NA	TRBV3-1/TRBV3-2	TRBJ1-5	NA	TGTGCCAGCAGCCAAGAGCCAGGGTTACATCAGCCCCAGCATTTT	CASSQEPGLHQPQHF
NA	TRBV2	TRBJ2-2	NA	TGTGCCAGCAGCGTAATTTCCTTAACCGGGGAGCTGTTTTTT	CASSVISLTGELFF
TRBD1	TRBV9	TRBJ2-1	NA	TGTGCCAGCAGCCCCGACAGGGGGAATGAGCAGTTCTTC	CASSPDRGNEQFF
NA	TRBV19	TRBJ2-3	NA	TGTGCCAGTAGTATGTCTGGGGACTCAAGGCCAGATACGCAGTATTTT	CASSMSGDSRPDTQYF
NA	TRBV6-5	TRBJ1-4	NA	TGTGCCAGCAGACCCGACGGGGCAACTAATGAAAAACTGTTTTTT	CASRPDGATNEKLFF
NA	TRBV7-9	TRBJ1-2	few	TGTGCCAGCAGCCCTAATGCCGGGGAGGGAGGCTACACCTTC	CASSPNAGEGGYTF
NA	TRBV27	TRBJ1-1	once	TGTGCCAGCAGTGGGCAAGGCAACACTGAAGCTTTCTTT	CASSGQGNTEAFF
TRBD1	TRBV28	TRBJ1-2	once	TGTGCCAGCAGTACACAAGGGACAGGGGGCTTTCACTATGGCTACACCTTC	CASSTQGTGGFHYGYTF
NA	TRBV5-1	TRBJ1-1	NA	TGCGCCAGCAGCCTGGGTACCATCGCGGACACTGAAGCTTTCTTT	CASSLGTIADTEAFF
NA	TRBV2	TRBJ1-2	NA	TGTGCCAGCAGTGAGAGGGGAGGGCAGTTCGTCAACTATGGCTACACCTTC	CASSERGGQFVNYGYTF
TRBD1	TRBV5-6	TRBJ2-4	few	TGTGCCAGCAGCTTGCTGACGGGGACAGGGTTAAAAAACATTCAGTACTTC	CASSLLTGTGLKNIQYF
NA	TRBV21-1	TRBJ1-2	NA	TGTGCCAGCAGCAGGGGATTATTTATCGGACACCAAGGGGGCTACACCTTC	CASSRGLFIGHQGGYTF
NA	TRBV24-1	TRBJ2-1	NA	TGTGCCACCAGTGAAGAGTGGGGCAATGAGCGGTTCTTC	CATSEEWGNERFF
NA	TRBV11-2	TRBJ2-4	NA	TGTGCCAGCAGCTCCCAGGGTTTTACCAAAAACATTCAGTACTTC	CASSSQGFTKNIQYF
TRBD1	TRBV7-9	TRBJ2-1	NA	TGTGCCAGCAGCCGGGACAGGGGTCAGAATGAGCAGTTCTTC	CASSRDRGQNEQFF
TRBD1	TRBV6-5	TRBJ1-5	NA	TGTGCCAGCATGACAACAGGGGTAATGGCCCAGCATTTT	CASMTTGVMAQHF
TRBD1	TRBV19	TRBJ2-2	NA	TGTGCCAGTAGTACACAGGGGGCCGGGGAGCTGTTTTTT	CASSTQGAGELFF
NA	TRBV6-6	TRBJ1-1	NA	TGTGCCAGCAGCCCGAGGGCAGTGAACACTGAAGCTTTCTTT	CASSPRAVNTEAFF
NA	TRBV5-1	TRBJ2-2	NA	TGCGCCAGCAGCTTGGCCAGTCGGGCGCGGGGCGGGGAGCTGTTTTTT	CASSLASRARGGELFF
NA	TRBV2	TRBJ1-2	NA	TGTGCCAGCAGTGTCTCGGCAGCGCACTACACCTTC	CASSVSAAHYTF
NA	TRBV10-3	TRBJ2-7	NA	TGTGCCATCAGGGAGGGACTGGAGGGACCCGAGCAGTACTTC	CAIREGLEGPEQYF
NA	TRBV11-3	TRBJ2-5	NA	TGTGCCAGCAGCGACTCGGGACTTTATGAAGAGACCCAGTACTTC	CASSDSGLYEETQYF
NA	TRBV7-9	TRBJ1-2	NA	TGTGCCAGCAGCTGGGCGGTGTCAGGGGGCTACACCTTC	CASSWAVSGGYTF
NA	TRBV6-1	TRBJ1-6	few	TGTGCCAGCAGTGAGATGTCAGGTGGGAATTCACCCCTCCACTTT	CASSEMSGGNSPLHF
NA	TRBV30	TRBJ1-2	NA	TGTGCCTGGAGTCTTAGCGGCGGCCACGGTGGCTACACCTTC	CAWSLSGGHGGYTF
TRBD1	TRBV5-1	TRBJ2-7	NA	TGCGCCAGCAGCCCCGGGACAGGGTACTACGAGCAGTACTTC	CASSPGTGYYEQYF
NA	TRBV5-8	TRBJ2-7	NA	TGTGCCAGCAGCCTCGCGCGGGAGCAGTACTTC	CASSLAREQYF
NA	TRBV12-5	TRBJ2-7	NA	TGTGCTAGTGGTTTGCTCCCGGGACAAGGGGCCTCGTACGAGCAGTACTTC	CASGLLPGQGASYEQYF
TRBD2	TRBV9	TRBJ2-1	NA	TGTGCCAGCAGCGTAGCTAGCGGGAGTAGAAATGAGCAGTTCTTC	CASSVASGSRNEQFF
NA	TRBV11-3	TRBJ2-2	once	TGTGCCAGCAGCCGGCGACAGGCGAACACCGGGGAGCTGTTTTTT	CASSRRQANTGELFF
NA	TRBV5-1	TRBJ2-1	few	TGCGCCAGCAGCTTGGCCCAGTCCTACAATGAGCAGTTCTTC	CASSLAQSYNEQFF
NA	TRBV5-1	TRBJ2-5	NA	TGCGCCAGCAGCTTGGCAACCGGGTTTGAAGAGACCCAGTACTTC	CASSLATGFEETQYF
NA	TRBV19	TRBJ1-4	NA	TGTGCCAGTAGCAGACGAGACCGAGGTTTTGGGGAAAAACTGTTTTTT	CASSRRDRGFGEKLFF
TRBD1	TRBV27	TRBJ1-4	NA	TGTGCCAGTCGGGTCAGGGGGCCAAGTAATGAAAAACTGTTTTTT	CASRVRGPSNEKLFF
NA	TRBV19	TRBJ1-3	NA	TGTGCCAGTCTCACCCATCGGACAGCTGGAAACACCATATATTTT	CASLTHRTAGNTIYF
NA	TRBV7-8	TRBJ1-5	NA	TGTGCCAGCATATTAGGGCCGGACAGAAATCAGCCCCAGCATTTT	CASILGPDRNQPQHF
NA	TRBV7-2	TRBJ2-5	few	TGTGCCAGCAGAACACCCTGGGGGGTACAAGAGACCCAGTACTTC	CASRTPWGVQETQYF
TRBD1	TRBV6-1	TRBJ1-1	NA	TGTGCCAGTAGTGGTATATTGTCAAGGACAGGGGGGAGGAACACTGAAGCTTTCTTT	CASSGILSRTGGRNTEAFF